A single sample gave rise to the 5 T cell receptor beta chains below, sequenced in a study of identical twins. TCRdb re-called the 5' RACE reads with MiXCR, one entry per CDR3 protein. The sample lists roughly 240,000 distinct CDR3 sequences, approximately 7% occurring once. Another study also made use of these data, one on yellow fever vaccine responses in identical twins.

Source material: memory (CD45RO+) T cells sorted from blood. The receptors here all came from a woman between 18 and 29 years old in good health.

The chain employs TRBV25-1 and TRBJ2-5, with a tentative D call TRBD2 (6 bases). Germline-derived CDR1 and CDR2 are MGHDK and SYGVNS. Deletions cut 2 bases from V and 3 bases from J, with 13 bases between. The CDR3 has 15 residues. The CDR3 is CASSEMYKREETQYF. In DNA form, the CDR3 reads TGTGCCAGCAGTGAAATGTACAAGCGGGAAGAGACCCAGTACTTC.

Ten or more counts support this clonotype. This sequence joins TRBV4-1 and TRBJ2-3; 15 nucleotides align to TRBD2. The CDR3 is 16 residues long. V was clipped by 6 bases and J by 3 bases; unmatched bases: 4. CDR1 is MGHRA, CDR2 YSYEKL, per germline. CDR3 sequence: CASSPGLAGGTDTQYF. In DNA form, the CDR3 reads TGCGCCAGCAGTCCTGGACTAGCGGGAGGGACAGATACGCAGTATTTT.

This clonotype was found many times. This rearrangement joins TRBV5-5 to TRBJ2-2; TRBD2 agrees at 10 bases. The germline CDR1 and CDR2 sequences are SGHKS and YYEKEE (reference sequence). V lost 4 bases to trimming and J lost 3 bases; unmatched junction nucleotides: 9. This CDR3 comprises 17 residues. CDR3 sequence: CASSRVLAGVDTGELFF. CDR3 DNA: TGTGCCAGCAGCCGGGTGCTAGCGGGGGTTGACACCGGGGAGCTGTTTTTT.

This clonotype turned up a few times. The chain uses TRBV10-1 and TRBJ2-1; weak D call: TRBD1 (6 bases). The CDR3 covers 15 residues. V was cut by 5 bases and J by 6 bases, with 17 bases left in between. Germline lookup yields CDR1 WNHNN and CDR2 SYGVQD (reference sequence). This CDR3 is CASSNSDRYSNEQFF. CDR3 bases: TGCGCCAGCAGTAATTCAGACAGGTACTCCAATGAGCAGTTCTTC.

There are many counts of this clonotype. V usage is TRBV5-6 and J usage is TRBJ2-1; 7 nucleotides match TRBD1. CDR3 length: 16 amino acids. Per the germline V gene, CDR1 is SGHDT and CDR2 is YYEEEE. The V segment lost 2 bases and the J segment 2 bases; nucleotides outside the gene matches: 7. Here the CDR3 DNA reads TGTGCCAGCAGCTTAAGGCGGCAGGGGGCCTACAATGAGCAGTTCTTC. Protein: CASSLRRQGAYNEQFF.